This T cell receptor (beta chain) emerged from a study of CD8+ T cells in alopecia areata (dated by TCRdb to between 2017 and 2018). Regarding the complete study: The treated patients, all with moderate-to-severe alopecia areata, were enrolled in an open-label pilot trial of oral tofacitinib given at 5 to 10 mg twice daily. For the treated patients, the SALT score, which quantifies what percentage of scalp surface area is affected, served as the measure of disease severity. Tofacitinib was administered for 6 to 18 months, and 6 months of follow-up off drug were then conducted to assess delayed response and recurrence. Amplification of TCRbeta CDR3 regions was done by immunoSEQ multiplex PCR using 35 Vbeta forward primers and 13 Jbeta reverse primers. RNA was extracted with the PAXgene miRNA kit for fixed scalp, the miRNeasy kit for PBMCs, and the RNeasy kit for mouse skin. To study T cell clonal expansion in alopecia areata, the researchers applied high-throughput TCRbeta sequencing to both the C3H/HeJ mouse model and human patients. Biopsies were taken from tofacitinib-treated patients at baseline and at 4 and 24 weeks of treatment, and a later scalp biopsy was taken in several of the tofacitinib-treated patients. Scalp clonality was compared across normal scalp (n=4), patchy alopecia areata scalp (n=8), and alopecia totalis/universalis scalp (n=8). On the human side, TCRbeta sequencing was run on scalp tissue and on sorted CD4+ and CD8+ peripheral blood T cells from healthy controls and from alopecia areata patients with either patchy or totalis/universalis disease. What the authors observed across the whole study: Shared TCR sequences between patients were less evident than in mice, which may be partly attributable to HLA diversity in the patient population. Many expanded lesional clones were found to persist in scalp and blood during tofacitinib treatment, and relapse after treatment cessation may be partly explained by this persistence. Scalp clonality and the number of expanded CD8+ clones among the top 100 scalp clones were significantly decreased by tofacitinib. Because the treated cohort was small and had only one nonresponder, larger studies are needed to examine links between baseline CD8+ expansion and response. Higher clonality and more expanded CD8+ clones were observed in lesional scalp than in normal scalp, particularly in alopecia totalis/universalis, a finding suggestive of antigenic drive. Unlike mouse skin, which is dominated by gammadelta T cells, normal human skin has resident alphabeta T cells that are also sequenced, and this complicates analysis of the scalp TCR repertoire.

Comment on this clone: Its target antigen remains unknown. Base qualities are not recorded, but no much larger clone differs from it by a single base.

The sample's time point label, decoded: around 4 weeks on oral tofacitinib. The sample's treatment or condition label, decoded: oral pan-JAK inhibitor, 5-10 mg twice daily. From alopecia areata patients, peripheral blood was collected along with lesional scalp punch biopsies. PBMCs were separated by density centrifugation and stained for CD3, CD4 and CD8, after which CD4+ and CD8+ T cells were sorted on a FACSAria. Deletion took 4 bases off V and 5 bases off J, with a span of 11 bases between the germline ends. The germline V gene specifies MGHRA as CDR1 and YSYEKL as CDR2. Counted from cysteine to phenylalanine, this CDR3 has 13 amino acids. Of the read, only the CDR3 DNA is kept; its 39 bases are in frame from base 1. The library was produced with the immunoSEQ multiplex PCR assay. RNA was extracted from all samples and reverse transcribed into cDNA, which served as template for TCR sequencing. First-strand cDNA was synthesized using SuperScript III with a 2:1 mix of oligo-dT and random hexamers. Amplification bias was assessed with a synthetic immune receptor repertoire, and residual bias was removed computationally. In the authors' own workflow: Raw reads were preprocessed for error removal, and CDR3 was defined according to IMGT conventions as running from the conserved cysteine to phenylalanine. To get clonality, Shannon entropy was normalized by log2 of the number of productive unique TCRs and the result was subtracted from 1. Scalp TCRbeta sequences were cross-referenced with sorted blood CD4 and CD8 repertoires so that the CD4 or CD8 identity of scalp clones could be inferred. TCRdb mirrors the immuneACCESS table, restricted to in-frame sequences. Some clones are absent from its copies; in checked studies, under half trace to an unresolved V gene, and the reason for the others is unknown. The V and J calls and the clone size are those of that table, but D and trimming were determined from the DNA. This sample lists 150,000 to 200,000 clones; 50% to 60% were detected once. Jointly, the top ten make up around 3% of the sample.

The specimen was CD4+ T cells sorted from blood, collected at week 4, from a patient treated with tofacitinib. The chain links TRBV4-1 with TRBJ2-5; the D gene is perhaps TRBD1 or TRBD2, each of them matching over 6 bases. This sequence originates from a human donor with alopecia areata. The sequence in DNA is TGCGCCAGCAGCCGGGGGGCGAGGGAGACCCAGTACTTC. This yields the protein CASSRGARETQYF.